This TCR beta chain was identified in a study of identical twins (dated by TCRdb to 2016 to 2018). With regard to the full study: The study deep-sequenced TCR alpha and beta repertoires from monozygotic twins, unrelated adults of various ages and cord blood to test whether fetal clonotypes persist. Replicate twin experiments were performed at different times using different library preparation protocols to rule out contamination. Overall study outcomes, separate from this receptor: Fewer insertions were carried by abundant cord blood beta clonotypes; a weaker similar trend was observed in young adult naive repertoires, while no such trend was observed in memory repertoires. Compared with coincidental sharing between unrelated individuals, out-of-frame TCR alpha sequences shared between twins had an excess of sequences with low generation probability. A weaker excess of twin sharing was found in beta out-of-frame sequences because the signal-to-noise ratio was lowered by fewer shared sequences. Because the same donors could not be followed over many years, the conclusions relied on cross-sectional statistical analysis. Out-of-frame TCR alpha sharing in monozygotic twins was systematically underestimated by recombination models, whereas sharing between unrelated individuals was in agreement with the recombination models. Invariant T cells such as MAIT and iNKT could partly confound zero-insertion analyses, though diverse VJ usage argued against this for most clonotypes.

All donors were healthy Caucasians. The twin cohort consisted of three pairs of female monozygotic twins, all aged roughly 18 to 30 years. The RNA used for TCR libraries was isolated from peripheral blood mononuclear cells. Receptor amplification or capture employed 5' RACE. Sequenced on an Illumina HiSeq 2000. A universal primer binding site was added through template switching, and the final cDNA carried a unique molecular identifier so that TCR cDNA molecules could be counted accurately. First-strand cDNA for TCR alpha and beta chains was synthesized from specific primers in the conserved constant-segment region. To control for contamination, every cDNA library carried two barcodes: a SMART-Mk sample barcode plus Illumina barcodes. TruSeq adapter sequences along with Illumina sample barcodes were introduced in two successive PCR steps. Sequencing of the TCR alpha and beta cDNA libraries was done on the Illumina HiSeq platform using custom primers. On the authors' methods: Unique molecular identifiers were extracted from raw reads with MiGEC, and CDR3 positions were determined with MiXCR. Recombination models were inferred per individual with the repgenHMM and IGoR tools using an EM algorithm. Shared clonotype analysis was performed with the tcR package in R, normalizing sharing by the product of cloneset sizes. To study raw recombination without the effects of thymic and clonal selection, out-of-frame nonproductive sequences were analyzed. TCRdb cleaned the public reads at Q25 with fastp, built clones with MiXCR and kept in-frame beta chains. CDR3 protein sequences are deduplicated, and each keeps its most common genes and DNA. The V and J calls and clone size come from TCRdb's table, not from the authors' own analysis. Across this sample there are some 730,000 distinct CDR3 sequences, with over 15% seen only once. The top ten constitute roughly 13% of the sample.

This clonotype occurred a few times. It has no known antigen specificity. The input lacks base qualities; no much larger clone sits a single base away. Based on the germline V gene, the CDR1 and CDR2 sequences are SGHRS and YFSETQ. V drops 7 bases and J drops 5 bases, leaving 9 bases in between. Spanning cysteine to phenylalanine, the CDR3 consists of 11 amino acids. CDR3 DNA only is kept here, 33 bases in frame from base 1. The data were also submitted as part of a second study, on T cells expressing NK-cell markers. From that second study: Eight or nine donors provided sorted CD3+CD56+NKG2C+, CD3+CD56+NKG2C- and CD3+CD56-NKG2C+ T-cell subsets, whose TCR beta-chain repertoires were profiled. Seven of the eight sequenced donors were HCMV-seropositive and one was HCMV-seronegative. In several experiments an anti-gammadeltaTCR antibody was added to restrict sorting to alphabetaTCR-expressing T cells. In six donors, the dominant CD3+CD56+NKG2C+ clonotypes were among the top 10 CD8+ clonotypes and accounted for roughly 1.0-7.5% of CD8+ T cells. Those dominant clonotypes were again the most abundant among CD3+CD56-NKG2C+ cells in a few donors, at roughly 25-60.1%. Whether the expanded NKG2C-expressing T cell clones were specific for HCMV antigens was left unclear. The eight sequenced donors were randomly selected healthy volunteers, three men and five women. HCMV serostatus was determined by detecting HCMV-specific IgG in serum with a commercial ELISA kit. For about six donors, unsorted PBMC were also used to sequence bulk peripheral blood T-cell repertoires. MIGEC was used to demultiplex reads and group reads by UMI, and MiTCR was used to assemble and quantify clonotypes. To exclude erroneous sequences, only TCR cDNA sequences supported by at least two reads were retained. The tcR package was used for downstream repertoire analysis, and clonotypes were matched between fractions using CDR3 nucleotide sequence together with V segment. VDJmatch was used to annotate antigen specificity against VDJdb, with one amino acid substitution in CDR3 permitted.

The specimen sequenced was PBMCs. This sequence uses TRBV5-1 and TRBJ2-5; a tentative D match to TRBD2 spans 6 bases. This receptor was identified in a woman aged 18-35 years in good health. In nucleotide form, the sequence is TGCGCCAGCGGAGGGGCTGAGACCCAGTACTTC. This sequence encodes CASGGAETQYF.